Each of the 26 T cell receptor beta chains below was sequenced from the same sample in a study of T cell clonality in common variable immunodeficiency. No antigens are known for them. General observations from the study: In common variable immunodeficiency, TCR beta chains reportedly carried fewer deletions and N-nucleotide insertions.

TCRdb's copy holds only in-frame clones and misses some; the assay was immunoSEQ multiplex PCR. The specimen has approximately 30,000 clones, none found just once. The specimen sequenced was peripheral blood mononuclear cells. These receptors came from a human donor with common variable immunodeficiency.

As for this clone: From the germline J gene comes the end of the CDR3, since the read stops 3 residues before it. This rearrangement joins TRBV7-9 to TRBJ1-1, with TRBD1 as a possible D gene (6 bases). V was clipped by 5 bases and J by 6 bases, with 13 bases between them. This CDR3 is built from 13 residues. Germline V lookup: CDR1 SEHNR, CDR2 FQNEAQ (reference sequence). The sequenced CDR3 bases are TGTGCCAGCAGCCCGGACAGTCGGGCTGAA. Its protein product is CASSPDSRAE. The full CDR3 protein reads CASSPDSRAEAFF.

This clone was counted many times. The missing CDR3 end, 3 residues past where the read stops, is filled in from the germline J gene. This rearrangement joins TRBV10-3 to TRBJ1-4; D perhaps matches TRBD1 (5 bases). This CDR3 spans 15 amino acids. Germline V gene lookup returns CDR1 ENHRY and CDR2 SYGVKD. The V end was cut by 4 bases, the J end by 0 bases, with 9 bases between. The chain's CDR3 is CAISAGVATNEKLFF. The CDR3 DNA, read in part, is TGTGCCATCAGTGCGGGGGTTGCAACTAATGAAAAA.

A note on this clone: The read finishes 3 residues shy of the CDR3 end, and the germline J gene is used to complete it. The rearrangement links TRBV18 to TRBJ2-7; TRBD1 agrees at 8 bases. Germline lookup yields CDR1 KGHSH and CDR2 LQKENI. The CDR3 runs 17 residues. V trimming: 0 bases; J trimming: 0 bases; junction bases outside the gene matches: 7. The CDR3 sequence: CASSPPSGTGSSYEQYF. CDR3 DNA (partial): TGTGCCAGCTCACCACCATCCGGGACAGGTAGCTCCTACGAG. The full variable domain, completed using reference TRBV18 and TRBJ2-7, is NAGVMQNPRHLVRRRGQEARLRCSPMKGHSHVYWYRQLPEEGLKFMVYLQKENIIDESGMPKERFSAEFPKEGPSILRIQQVVRGDSAAYFCASSPPSGTGSSYEQYFGPGTRLTVT.

For this clone: A far more abundant clone sits one base away, making this likely a read error. The observed sequence ends 3 residues before the CDR3 terminus, with the missing tail filled in from the germline J gene. The rearrangement joins TRBV18 to TRBJ2-5, with TRBD2 as a possible D gene (5 bases). Trimming cost V 2 bases and J 1 base, with 8 bases left between them. The CDR3 extends over 14 amino acids. Germline CDR1 is KGHSH and CDR2 is LQKENI. The CDR3 sequence is CASSPAAGQETQYF. The sequenced part of the CDR3 DNA is TGTGCCAGCTCACCAGCGGCGGGCCAAGAGACC.

This clone was seen many times. The read falls 3 residues short of the CDR3 end, and the missing part is taken from the germline J gene. This chain links TRBV4-1 with TRBJ2-1; a possible D gene is TRBD1 (5 bases). Germline lookup yields CDR1 MGHRA and CDR2 YSYEKL. This CDR3 has 14 residues. V lost 0 bases, J lost 9 bases, and 12 bases lay in between. CDR3 DNA (partial): TGCGCCAGCAGCCAAGATCAATCAGGGCTTGAG. Its protein is CASSQDQSGLE. The complete CDR3 sequence is CASSQDQSGLEQFF.

A word on this clone: The sequence runs out 3 residues before the end of the CDR3; the remainder is reconstructed from the germline J gene. This chain joins TRBV30 and TRBJ1-4, with 7 bases lining up with TRBD1. The CDR3 extends over 14 amino acids. The ends lost 6 bases at V and 0 bases at J; junction bases unmatched: 4. The V gene's germline CDR1 is GTSNPN and CDR2 SVGIG (reference sequence). CDR3 amino acids: CACPQGTTNEKLFF. CDR3 DNA, as far as it was read: TGTGCCTGTCCACAGGGGACAACTAATGAAAAA.

This clone was detected a few times. The CDR3 end falls 3 residues outside the read, so it is completed with the germline J gene. The chain combines TRBV5-5 with TRBJ2-7, with D possibly being TRBD1 (6 bases). The CDR3 spans 14 residues. V was clipped by 3 bases and J by 4 bases, with 14 bases between them. Germline CDR1 SGHKS, CDR2 YYEKEE (reference sequence). This CDR3 is CASSSGHLGYEQYF. The part of the CDR3 DNA that was read is TGTGCCAGCAGCTCGGGACACCTGGGGTACGAG.

Worth noting for this clone: Sequencing ends 3 residues short of the CDR3 end; the germline J gene provides the rest. The chain recombines TRBV19 with TRBJ2-2, with 9 bases that match TRBD2. The germline V gene has CDR1 LNHDA and CDR2 SQIVND (reference sequence). The CDR3 is made up of 17 amino acids. Germline trimming cut 6 bases from V and 5 bases from J; bases unmatched to any gene: 13. Partial CDR3 DNA: TGTGCCAGTAGAGCCCCCTTTACTAGCGGGCGGACCGGGGAG. It encodes CASRAPFTSGRTGE. In full, the CDR3 reads CASRAPFTSGRTGELFF.

By proportion, this clone is medium-sized. The read stops 3 residues short of the end of the CDR3; the missing end is completed from the germline J gene. Other DNA sequences in this specimen translate into the identical CDR3. The chain joins TRBV18 to TRBJ1-1; no firm D call. The V end was cut by 6 bases, the J end by 5 bases, with 7 bases between. This CDR3 is 11 amino acids long. CDR1 is KGHSH and CDR2 is LQKENI in the germline V gene. The DNA read from the CDR3 is TGTGCCAGCTCCAGACAAACTGAA. Amino acid sequence: CASSRQTE. The entire CDR3 reads CASSRQTEAFF.

This clone occurred a few times. The read gets to within 3 residues of the CDR3 end, and the germline J gene fills in the rest. V and J are TRBV6-2 or TRBV6-3 and TRBJ2-3; D may be TRBD2 (6 bases). The CDR3 covers 14 residues. The V and J ends lost 6 bases and 2 bases respectively, with 12 bases between them. CDR1 MNHEY and CDR2 SVGEGT come from the germline V gene. The CDR3 sequence is CASSRGGDTDTQYF. The covered CDR3 bases are TGTGCCAGCAGCCGGGGAGGAGACACAGATACG.

Judged by abundance, this clone is medium-sized. Sequencing ends 3 residues short of the CDR3 end; the germline J gene provides the rest. This sequence joins TRBV7-6 and TRBJ2-5, with 13 bases matching TRBD2. Germline CDR1 and CDR2: SGHVS and FNYEAQ. CDR3 length equals 16 residues. V dropped 3 bases and J dropped 5; count of bases not matched to a gene: 6. CDR3 DNA, as far as it was read: TGTGCCAGCAGCTTCGGGGGGACTAGCGGGGCGGAGACC. It yields the protein CASSFGGTSGAET. The CDR3 in its entirety is CASSFGGTSGAETQYF.

This clone has a count of ten or more. The read is 3 residues too short to cover the CDR3 end, so that end is filled in from the germline J gene. This chain links TRBV10-3 with TRBJ2-5, with 9 nucleotides matching TRBD2. Germline trimming cut 3 bases from V and 5 bases from J; bases unmatched to any gene: 4. The CDR3 runs to 14 residues. CDR1 and CDR2 (germline): ENHRY, SYGVKD. The sequenced CDR3 bases are TGTGCCATCAGTGAAGCGGGGGGCGGGGAGACC. It translates to CAISEAGGGET. The entire CDR3 is CAISEAGGGETQYF.

This clone was observed a handful of times. The CDR3 end falls 3 residues outside the read, so it is completed with the germline J gene. V gene TRBV30 combines with J gene TRBJ1-1; D is possibly TRBD1 (5 bases). Trimming took 2 bases from V and 4 from J, leaving 5 bases between them. Germline V CDR1 and CDR2: GTSNPN, SVGIG (reference sequence). CDR3 length: 11 residues. The CDR3 loop is CAWSRGTEAFF. The sequenced part of the CDR3 DNA is TGTGCCTGGAGTAGGGGCACTGAA.

This clone was observed a few times. The CDR3 goes on 3 residues after the read ends, and that part is filled in from the germline J gene. This chain connects TRBV2 to TRBJ1-2; 7 bases match TRBD1. The CDR3 runs 14 residues. The germline V gene encodes CDR1 SNHLY and CDR2 FYNNEI. CDR3 amino acids: CASSGTGTTGGYTF. The CDR3 bases that were read are TGTGCCAGCAGTGGGACAGGCACCACAGGGGGC.

In this sample, this clone is medium-sized. The read is 3 residues too short to cover the CDR3 end, so that end is filled in from the germline J gene. The chain carries TRBV5-1 and TRBJ1-1; 7 bases agree with TRBD1. The CDR3 sequence is 14 residues long. Trimming at V came to 1 base and at J to 4 bases, leaving 4 bases not matched to a gene. Germline V gene sequence: CDR1 SGHRS, CDR2 YFSETQ. The part of the CDR3 DNA that was read is TGCGCCAGCAGCTTGCTGGCAGGGGGCACTGAA. As protein: CASSLLAGGTE. The CDR3 as a whole reads CASSLLAGGTEAFF.

This clone was observed many times. The read is 3 residues too short to cover the CDR3 end, so that end is filled in from the germline J gene. The V and J genes are TRBV7-3 and TRBJ2-5; 8 bases map to TRBD2. Trimming took 2 bases from V and 4 from J; bases not matched to a gene: 0. Germline values: CDR1 SGHTA, CDR2 FQGTGA. The CDR3 is made up of 13 amino acids. CDR3 loop: CASSLAGGETQYF. Partial CDR3 DNA: TGTGCCAGCAGCTTAGCGGGAGGAGAGACC.

This clone was detected a few times. The read stops 3 residues short of the end of the CDR3; the missing end is completed from the germline J gene. V gene TRBV11-3 combines with J gene TRBJ2-1; 7 bases fit TRBD1. The junction had 4 bases not matched to a gene; V was cut back by 6 bases and J by 2 bases. CDR1 and CDR2 from the germline V gene are SGHNT and YENEEA. This CDR3 has 14 amino acids. CDR3 sequence reads: CASSRDSTYNEQFF. CDR3 DNA, as far as it was read: TGTGCCAGCAGTCGGGACAGCACCTACAATGAG.

For this clone: From the germline J gene comes the end of the CDR3, since the read stops 3 residues before it. The chain combines TRBV7-2 with TRBJ2-4; TRBD2 is a possible D gene (6 bases). Germline CDR1 is SGHTA and CDR2 is FQGNSA. Between the trimmed V and J ends, which lost 2 bases and 6 bases, there was a span of 14 bases. This CDR3 region has 15 residues. The sequenced CDR3 bases are TGTGCCAGCAGCTTAATAAGTCCGGGACTAAACATT. Amino acids: CASSLISPGLNI. From start to end, the CDR3 is CASSLISPGLNIQYF.

Many counts were recorded for this clone. The CDR3 extends 3 residues past the end of the read, so its final part is completed from the germline J gene. The chain combines TRBV2 with TRBJ1-1, with D unresolved. V lost 0 bases to trimming and J lost 0 bases, with 5 bases between them. The CDR3 is 14 amino acids. Germline lookup yields CDR1 SNHLY and CDR2 FYNNEI. CDR3 amino acids: CASSEARVNTEAFF. CDR3 DNA (partial): TGTGCCAGCAGTGAAGCGAGGGTGAACACTGAA.

This clone was picked up a small number of times. The read ends 3 residues early relative to the CDR3; the germline J gene fills the gap. The V and J genes are TRBV19 and TRBJ2-2, with D possibly matching TRBD2 (6 bases). V was clipped by 6 bases and J by 6 bases, with 14 bases between them. Germline loops: CDR1 LNHDA, CDR2 SQIVND (reference sequence). The CDR3 spans 14 residues. The sequenced part of the CDR3 DNA is TGTGCCAGTAGCCCGGGACTGAATTCCGGGGAG. It translates to CASSPGLNSGE. The full CDR3 is CASSPGLNSGELFF. The full variable domain, its missing parts supplied by reference TRBV19 and TRBJ2-2, is DGGITQSPKYLFRKEGQNVTLSCEQNLNHDAMYWYRQDPGQGLRLIYYSQIVNDFQKGDIAEGYSVSREKKESFPLTVTSAQKNPTAFYLCASSPGLNSGELFFGEGSRLTVL.

This clone was detected ten times or more. The read stops 3 residues short of the end of the CDR3; the missing end is completed from the germline J gene. The rearrangement joins TRBV5-1 to TRBJ1-2; tentative D call: TRBD1 (5 bases). V was clipped by 3 bases and J by 4 bases, with 13 bases between them. Germline V gives CDR1 SGHRS, CDR2 YFSETQ. CDR3 length equals 14 residues. The CDR3 protein is CASSSSTDFYGYTF. CDR3 DNA (partial): TGCGCCAGCAGCTCATCGACAGATTTCTATGGC.

At least ten counts were recorded for this clone. The read falls 3 residues short of the CDR3 end, and the missing part is taken from the germline J gene. The V gene is TRBV20-1, the J gene TRBJ2-4; the D gene is possibly TRBD2 (7 bases). The length of the CDR3 is 11 residues. Germline CDR1 reads DFQATT; CDR2 reads SNEGSKA (reference sequence). The sequenced part of the CDR3 DNA is TGCAGTGCTAGGGGGGGGCAGGTT. Encoded protein: CSARGGQV. The CDR3 reads in full as CSARGGQVQYF.

As regards this clone: The read halts 3 residues ahead of the CDR3 end, with the missing end drawn from the germline J gene. The chain recombines TRBV18 with TRBJ1-1, with 7 nucleotides matching TRBD1. CDR1 and CDR2 (germline): KGHSH, LQKENI. V shed 5 bases, J shed 2 bases, and the junction held 8 bases outside the gene matches. The CDR3 consists of 15 residues. The CDR3 loop reads CASSTGQTLNTEAFF. The CDR3 bases that were read are TGTGCCAGCTCAACGGGACAGACCCTTAACACTGAA.

This clone has a count of ten or more. The read ends 3 residues shy of where the CDR3 ends; the end is completed using the germline J gene. This chain joins TRBV29-1 and TRBJ1-4; D remains ambiguous. Trimming removed 3 bases from V and 10 bases from J, with 9 bases in between. The CDR3 consists of 11 residues. Germline CDR1 reads SQVTM; CDR2 reads ANQGSEA. CDR3 DNA, as far as it was read: TGCAGCGTTGATTTCCCGGGAAAA. Protein product: CSVDFPGK. The CDR3 as a whole reads CSVDFPGKLFF.

This clone was found many times. The CDR3 region is CASSFVAGGLYEQYF. The sequenced CDR3 bases are TGTGCCAGCAGCTTTGTAGCGGGGGGGTTATACGAG. The rearrangement joins TRBV7-8 to TRBJ2-7, with TRBD2 matching 11 bases. The read comes to an end 3 residues before the CDR3 does, leaving the germline J gene to fill in the end. The CDR3 has 15 residues. V shed 3 bases, J shed 4 bases, and the junction held 5 bases outside the gene matches. CDR1 SGHVS and CDR2 FQNEAQ come from the germline V gene.

About this clone itself: The read finishes 3 residues shy of the CDR3 end, and the germline J gene is used to complete it. The chain couples TRBV7-9 to TRBJ2-5, with 10 bases lining up with TRBD2. J was trimmed by 3 bases and V by 5 bases; bases with no gene match: 3. From germline, CDR1 is SEHNR and CDR2 FQNEAQ (reference sequence). CDR3 length: 14 amino acids. CDR3 residues: CASSRSGGKETQYF. CDR3 bases read: TGTGCCAGCAGCCGTAGCGGGGGGAAAGAGACC.